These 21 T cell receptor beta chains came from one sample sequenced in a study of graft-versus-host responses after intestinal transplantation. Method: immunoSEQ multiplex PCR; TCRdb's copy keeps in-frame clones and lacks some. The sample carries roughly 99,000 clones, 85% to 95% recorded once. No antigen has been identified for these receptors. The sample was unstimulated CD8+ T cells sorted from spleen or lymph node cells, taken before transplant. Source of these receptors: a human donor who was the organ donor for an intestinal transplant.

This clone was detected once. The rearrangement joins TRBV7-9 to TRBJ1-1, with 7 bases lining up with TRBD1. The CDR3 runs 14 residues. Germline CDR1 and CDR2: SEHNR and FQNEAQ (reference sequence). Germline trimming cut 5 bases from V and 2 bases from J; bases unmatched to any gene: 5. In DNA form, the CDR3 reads TGTGCCAGCAGCCCCGGGACAGTTAACACTGAAGCTTTCTTT. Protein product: CASSPGTVNTEAFF. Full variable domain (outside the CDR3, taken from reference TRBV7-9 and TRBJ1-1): DTGVSQNPRHKITKRGQNVTFRCDPISEHNRLYWYRQTLGQGPEFLTYFQNEAQLEKSRLLSDRFSAERPKGSFSTLEIQRTEQGDSAMYLCASSPGTVNTEAFFGQGTRLTVV.

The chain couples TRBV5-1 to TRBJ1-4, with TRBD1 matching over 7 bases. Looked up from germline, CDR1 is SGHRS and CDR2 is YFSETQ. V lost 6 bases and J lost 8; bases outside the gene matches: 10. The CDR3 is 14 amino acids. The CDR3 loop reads CASNGGQQGEKLFF. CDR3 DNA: TGCGCCAGCAACGGGGGACAGCAGGGGGAAAAACTGTTTTTT.

The CDR3 loop is CASAIGVDYEQYF. The CDR3 coding sequence is TGCGCCAGCGCTATAGGGGTGGACTACGAGCAGTACTTC. The chain combines TRBV5-1 with TRBJ2-7; D might be TRBD1 (5 bases). Germline V gives CDR1 SGHRS, CDR2 YFSETQ. The CDR3 consists of 13 residues. Trimming left V 7 bases short and J 3 bases short, with 14 bases between. Based on the CDR3 plus reference TRBV5-1 and TRBJ2-7, the full variable domain is KAGVTQTPRYLIKTRGQQVTLSCSPISGHRSVSWYQQTPGQGLQFLFEYFSETQRNKGNFPGRFSGRQFSNSRSEMNVSTLELGDSALYLCASAIGVDYEQYFGPGTRLTVT.

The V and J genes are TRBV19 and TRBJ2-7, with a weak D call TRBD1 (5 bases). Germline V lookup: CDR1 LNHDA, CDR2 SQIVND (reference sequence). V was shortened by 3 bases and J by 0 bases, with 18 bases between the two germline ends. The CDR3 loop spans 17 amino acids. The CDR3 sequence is CASSMSPRESLSYEQYF. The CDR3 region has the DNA TGTGCCAGTAGTATGTCCCCCAGGGAAAGTCTCTCCTACGAGCAGTACTTC. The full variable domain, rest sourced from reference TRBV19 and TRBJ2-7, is DGGITQSPKYLFRKEGQNVTLSCEQNLNHDAMYWYRQDPGQGLRLIYYSQIVNDFQKGDIAEGYSVSREKKESFPLTVTSAQKNPTAFYLCASSMSPRESLSYEQYFGPGTRLTVT.

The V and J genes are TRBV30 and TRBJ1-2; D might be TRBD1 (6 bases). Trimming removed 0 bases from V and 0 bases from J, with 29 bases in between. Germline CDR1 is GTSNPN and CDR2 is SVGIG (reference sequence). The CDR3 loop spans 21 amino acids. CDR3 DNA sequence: TGTGCCTGGAGTGTATTAGAAGGTCTGGGGGCAGGGTCCCTTCCTAACTATGGCTACACCTTC. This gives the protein CAWSVLEGLGAGSLPNYGYTF.

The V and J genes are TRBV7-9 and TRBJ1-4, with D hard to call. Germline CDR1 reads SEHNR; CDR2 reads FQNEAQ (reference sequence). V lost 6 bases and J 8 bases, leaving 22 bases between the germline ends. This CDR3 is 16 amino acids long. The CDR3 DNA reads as TGTGCCAGCAGGCCGGGAGCCCTTAATGGTGGGGAAAAACTGTTTTTT. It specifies CASRPGALNGGEKLFF.

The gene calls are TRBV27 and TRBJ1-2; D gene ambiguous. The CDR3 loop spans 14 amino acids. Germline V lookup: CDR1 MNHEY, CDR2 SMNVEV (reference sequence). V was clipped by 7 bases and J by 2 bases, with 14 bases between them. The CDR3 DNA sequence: TGTGCCAGCACTCCAATGGCGGGCAACTATGGCTACACCTTC. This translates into CASTPMAGNYGYTF.

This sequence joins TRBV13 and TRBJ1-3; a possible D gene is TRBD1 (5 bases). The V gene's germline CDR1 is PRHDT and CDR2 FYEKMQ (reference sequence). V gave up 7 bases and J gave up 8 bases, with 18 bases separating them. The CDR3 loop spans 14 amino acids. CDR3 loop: CASTLWGVWDTIYF. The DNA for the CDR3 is TGTGCCAGCACCCTTTGGGGGGTTTGGGACACCATATATTTT. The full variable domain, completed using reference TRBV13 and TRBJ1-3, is AAGVIQSPRHLIKEKRETATLKCYPIPRHDTVYWYQQGPGQDPQFLISFYEKMQSDKGSIPDRFSAQQFSDYHSELNMSSLELGDSALYFCASTLWGVWDTIYFGEGSWLTVV.

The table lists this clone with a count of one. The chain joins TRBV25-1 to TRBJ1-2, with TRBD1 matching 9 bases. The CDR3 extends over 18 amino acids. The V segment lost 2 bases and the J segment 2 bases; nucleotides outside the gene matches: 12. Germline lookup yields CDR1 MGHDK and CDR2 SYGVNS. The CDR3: CASSEVDRGSPPNYGYTF. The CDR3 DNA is TGTGCCAGCAGTGAAGTCGACAGGGGGTCCCCGCCAAACTATGGCTACACCTTC.

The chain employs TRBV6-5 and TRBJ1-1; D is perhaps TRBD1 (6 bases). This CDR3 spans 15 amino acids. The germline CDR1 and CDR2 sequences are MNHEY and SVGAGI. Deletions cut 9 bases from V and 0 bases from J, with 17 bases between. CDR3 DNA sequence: TGTGCCAGTTTGGGGGCAGGGAGACTGAACACTGAAGCTTTCTTT. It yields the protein CASLGAGRLNTEAFF.

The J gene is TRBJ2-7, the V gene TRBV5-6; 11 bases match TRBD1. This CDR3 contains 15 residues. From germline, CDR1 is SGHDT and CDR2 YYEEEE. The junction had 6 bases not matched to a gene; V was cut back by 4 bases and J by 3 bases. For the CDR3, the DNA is TGTGCCAGCAGCGAGGGGGGGACAGGGGGCTACGAGCAGTACTTC. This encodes CASSEGGTGGYEQYF.

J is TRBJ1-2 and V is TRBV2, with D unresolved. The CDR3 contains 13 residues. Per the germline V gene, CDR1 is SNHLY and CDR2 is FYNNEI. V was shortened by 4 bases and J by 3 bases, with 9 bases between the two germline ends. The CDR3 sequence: CASSAGGYYGYTF. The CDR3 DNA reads TGTGCCAGCAGTGCCGGAGGCTACTATGGCTACACCTTC.

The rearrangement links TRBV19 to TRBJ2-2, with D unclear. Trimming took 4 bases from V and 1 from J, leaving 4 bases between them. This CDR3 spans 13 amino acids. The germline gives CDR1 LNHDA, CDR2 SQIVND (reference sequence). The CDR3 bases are TGTGCCAGTAGTACCCAGAACACCGGGGAGCTGTTTTTT. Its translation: CASSTQNTGELFF. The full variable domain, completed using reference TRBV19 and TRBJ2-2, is DGGITQSPKYLFRKEGQNVTLSCEQNLNHDAMYWYRQDPGQGLRLIYYSQIVNDFQKGDIAEGYSVSREKKESFPLTVTSAQKNPTAFYLCASSTQNTGELFFGEGSRLTVL.

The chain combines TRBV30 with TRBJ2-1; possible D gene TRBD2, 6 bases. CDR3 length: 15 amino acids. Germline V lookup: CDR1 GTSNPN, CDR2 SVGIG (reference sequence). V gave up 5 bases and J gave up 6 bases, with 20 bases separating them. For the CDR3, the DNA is TGTGCCTGGGGGGAGACTAGTCTTCTTGCCAATGAGCAGTTCTTC. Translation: CAWGETSLLANEQFF.

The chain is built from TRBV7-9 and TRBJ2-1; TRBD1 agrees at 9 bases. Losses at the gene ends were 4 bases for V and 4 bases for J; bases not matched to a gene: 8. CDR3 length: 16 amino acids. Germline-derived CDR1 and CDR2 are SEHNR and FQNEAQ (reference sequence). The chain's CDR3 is CASSWEWDRAYNEQFF. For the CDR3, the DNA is TGTGCCAGCAGCTGGGAATGGGACAGGGCATACAATGAGCAGTTCTTC.

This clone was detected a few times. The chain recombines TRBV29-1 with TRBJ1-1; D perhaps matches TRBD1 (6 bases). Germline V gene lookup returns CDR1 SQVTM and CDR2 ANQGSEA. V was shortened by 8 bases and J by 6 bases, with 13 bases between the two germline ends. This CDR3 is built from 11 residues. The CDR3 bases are TGCAGCTCAGCTGGGGGCGCTGAAGCTTTCTTT. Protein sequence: CSSAGGAEAFF.

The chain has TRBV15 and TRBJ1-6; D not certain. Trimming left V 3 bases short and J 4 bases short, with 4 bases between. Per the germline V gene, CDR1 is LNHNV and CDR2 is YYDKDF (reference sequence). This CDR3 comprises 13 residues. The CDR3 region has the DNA TGTGCCACCAGCAGCCTTTATAATTCACCCCTCCACTTT. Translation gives CATSSLYNSPLHF.

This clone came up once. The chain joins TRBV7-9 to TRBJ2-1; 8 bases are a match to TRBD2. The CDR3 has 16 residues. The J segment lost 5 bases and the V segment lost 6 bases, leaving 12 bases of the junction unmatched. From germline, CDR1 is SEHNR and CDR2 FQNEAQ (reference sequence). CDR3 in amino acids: CASRNSGKGPNNEQFF. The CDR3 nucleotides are TGTGCCAGCAGGAATAGCGGGAAAGGACCCAACAATGAGCAGTTCTTC.

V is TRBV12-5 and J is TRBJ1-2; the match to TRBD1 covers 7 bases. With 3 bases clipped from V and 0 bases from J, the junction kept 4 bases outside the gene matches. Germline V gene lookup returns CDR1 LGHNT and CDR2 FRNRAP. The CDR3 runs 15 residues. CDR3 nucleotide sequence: TGTGCTAGTGGTTTCGAGGGGGCGCCTAACTATGGCTACACCTTC. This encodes CASGFEGAPNYGYTF.

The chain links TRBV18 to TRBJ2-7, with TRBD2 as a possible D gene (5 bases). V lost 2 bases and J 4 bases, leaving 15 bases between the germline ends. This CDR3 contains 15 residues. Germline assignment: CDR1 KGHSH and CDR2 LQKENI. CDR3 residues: CASSPRRGLIYEQYF. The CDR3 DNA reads TGTGCCAGCTCACCAAGACGCGGGCTGATATACGAGCAGTACTTC.

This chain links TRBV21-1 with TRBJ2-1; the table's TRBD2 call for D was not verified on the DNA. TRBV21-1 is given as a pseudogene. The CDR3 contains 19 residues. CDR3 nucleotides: TGTGCCAGCCCCCTGATTCCTAGCGGGGAAGACCTCTCCTACAATGAGCAGTTCTTC. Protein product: CASPLIPSGEDLSYNEQFF.